Below are 3 T cell receptor beta chains sequenced from a single sample in a study of control samples from healthy donors and cancer patients (dated by TCRdb to about 2020). Libraries came from the immunoSEQ multiplex PCR assay. The clones in this table, taken by TCRdb from immuneACCESS, are in-frame only. Not every clone is retained; where verified, under half of the shortfall comes from an unresolved V gene, and the cause of the rest is unknown. Here the sample has 150,000 to 200,000 clones; roughly 90% occur a single time. The top ten hold approximately 1.4% of the sample. The specimen sequenced was blood. The origin of the receptors is a woman aged 50 to 60 in good health.

The chain uses TRBV14 and TRBJ2-5; 9 bases map to TRBD2. This CDR3 spans 13 amino acids. CDR1 is SGHDN and CDR2 is FVKESK in the germline V gene. V trimming: 2 bases; J trimming: 8 bases; junction bases outside the gene matches: 3. The CDR3 reads CASSQLAGSTQYF. The CDR3 DNA reads TGTGCCAGCAGCCAACTAGCGGGGAGCACCCAGTACTTC.

V is TRBV24-1 and J is TRBJ2-2; maybe TRBD1 (6 bases). There are 16 residues in the CDR3. V lost 2 bases, J lost 7 bases, and 16 bases lay in between. Looked up from germline, CDR1 is KGHDR and CDR2 is SFDVKD. The CDR3 DNA is TGTGCCACCAGTGATTCACAGGGTAGGGCGATCGGGGAGCTGTTTTTT. Protein: CATSDSQGRAIGELFF.

The genes are TRBV9 and TRBJ1-2; a weak D match, TRBD1 (5 bases). The germline V gene has CDR1 SGDLS and CDR2 YYNGEE. The CDR3 spans 14 residues. The V gene lost 0 bases and the J gene lost 8 bases, with 14 bases spanning the gap. The CDR3 reads CASSVDLQGRGYTF. The CDR3 coding sequence is TGTGCCAGCAGCGTAGATCTGCAGGGACGCGGCTACACCTTC. The full variable domain, rest sourced from reference TRBV9 and TRBJ1-2, is DSGVTQTPKHLITATGQRVTLRCSPRSGDLSVYWYQQSLDQGLQFLIQYYNGEERAKGNILERFSAQQFPDLHSELNLSSLELGDSALYFCASSVDLQGRGYTFGSGTRLTVV.